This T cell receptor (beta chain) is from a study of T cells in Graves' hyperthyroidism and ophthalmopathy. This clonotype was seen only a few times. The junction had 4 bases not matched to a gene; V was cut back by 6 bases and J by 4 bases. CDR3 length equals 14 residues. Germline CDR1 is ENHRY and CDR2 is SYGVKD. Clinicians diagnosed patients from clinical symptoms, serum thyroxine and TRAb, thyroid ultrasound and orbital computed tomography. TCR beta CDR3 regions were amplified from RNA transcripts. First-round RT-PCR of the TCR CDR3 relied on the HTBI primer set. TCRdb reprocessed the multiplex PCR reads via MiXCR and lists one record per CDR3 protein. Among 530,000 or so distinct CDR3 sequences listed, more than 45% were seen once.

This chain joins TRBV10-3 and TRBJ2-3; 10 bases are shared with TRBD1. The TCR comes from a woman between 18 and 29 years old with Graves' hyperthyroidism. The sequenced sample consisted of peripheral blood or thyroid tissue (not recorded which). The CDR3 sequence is CAIRIGQGADTQYF. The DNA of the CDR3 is TGTGCCATCAGGATTGGACAGGGGGCAGATACGCAGTATTTT.